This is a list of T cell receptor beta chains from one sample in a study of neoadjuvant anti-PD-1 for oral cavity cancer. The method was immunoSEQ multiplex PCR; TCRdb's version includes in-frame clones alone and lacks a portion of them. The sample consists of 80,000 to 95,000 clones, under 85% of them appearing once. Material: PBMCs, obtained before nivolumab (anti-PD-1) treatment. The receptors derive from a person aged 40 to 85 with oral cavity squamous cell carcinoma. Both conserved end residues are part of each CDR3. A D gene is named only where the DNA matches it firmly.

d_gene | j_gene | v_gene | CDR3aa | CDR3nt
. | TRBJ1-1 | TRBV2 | CASSVSVNTEAFF | TGTGCCAGCAGTGTTTCGGTGAACACTGAAGCTTTCTTT
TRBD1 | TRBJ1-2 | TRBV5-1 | CASSLDDRDSYGYTF | TGCGCCAGCAGCTTGGATGATCGGGACAGCTATGGCTACACCTTC
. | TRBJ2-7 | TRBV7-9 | CASSRPGPSSYEQYF | TGTGCCAGCAGCCGGCCGGGACCCAGCTCCTACGAGCAGTACTTC
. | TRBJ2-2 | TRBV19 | CASNGGMNTGELFF | TGTGCCAGTAACGGAGGGATGAACACCGGGGAGCTGTTTTTT
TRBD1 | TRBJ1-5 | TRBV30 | CAWSALAGTANQPQHF | TGTGCCTGGAGTGCCCTCGCCGGGACAGCAAATCAGCCCCAGCATTTT
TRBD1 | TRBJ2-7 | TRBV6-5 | CASSSGTGGLYEQYF | TGTGCCAGCAGTTCCGGGACAGGGGGCCTCTACGAGCAGTACTTC
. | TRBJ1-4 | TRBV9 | CASSVEGRGRLGEKLFF | TGTGCCAGCAGCGTAGAGGGTCGAGGCAGGCTGGGCGAAAAACTGTTTTTT
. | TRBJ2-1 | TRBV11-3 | CASSQGHEQFF | TGTGCCAGCAGCCAAGGACACGAGCAGTTCTTC
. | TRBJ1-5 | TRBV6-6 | CASSLGQNNQPQHF | TGTGCCAGCAGTTTAGGACAGAACAATCAGCCCCAGCATTTT
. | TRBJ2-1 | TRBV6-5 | CASGTRASYNEQFF | TGTGCCAGCGGCACTCGTGCCTCCTACAATGAGCAGTTCTTC
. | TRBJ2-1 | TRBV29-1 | CSVEEPSSYNEQFF | TGCAGCGTTGAAGAGCCGAGCTCCTACAATGAGCAGTTCTTC